The 6 T cell receptor beta chains below come from one sample, sequenced in a study of T cells in Graves' hyperthyroidism and ophthalmopathy. Using RNA transcripts as the source, TCR beta CDR3 regions were amplified. HTBI primers were used for first-round RT-PCR of the TCR CDR3. TCRdb itself ran the multiplex PCR reads through MiXCR, one entry per CDR3 protein. Counted here are hundreds of thousands of distinct CDR3 sequences, approximately 15% occurring once; the ten biggest clones make up 4.3%. The specimen was blood. Source of these receptors: a woman aged 40 to 50 with Graves' ophthalmopathy.

The chain combines TRBV7-2 with TRBJ1-2; D is possibly TRBD1 (5 bases). The CDR3 runs to 15 residues. Trimming removed 3 bases at V and 2 bases at J, with 13 bases between. CDR1 SGHTA and CDR2 FQGNSA come from the germline V gene. Written as DNA, the CDR3 is TGTGCCAGCAGCTTTTTTACGGGGCGGAACTATGGCTACACCTTC. Its protein is CASSFFTGRNYGYTF.

This clonotype came up once. The chain links TRBV6-2 or TRBV6-3 to TRBJ2-2, with 7 bases lining up with TRBD2. Germline lookup yields CDR1 MNHEY and CDR2 SVGEGT. The CDR3 extends over 15 amino acids. J was trimmed by 0 bases and V by 5 bases; bases with no gene match: 3. This CDR3 is CASSRGLPNTGELFF. The CDR3 DNA reads TGTGCCAGCAGTCGGGGACTACCGAACACCGGGGAGCTGTTTTTT.

The chain recombines TRBV28 with TRBJ2-7; 7 nucleotides match TRBD1. This CDR3 comprises 14 residues. V lost 8 bases, J lost 2 bases, and 9 bases stayed unmatched. CDR1 is MDHEN, CDR2 SYDVKM, per germline. The CDR3 sequence: CASQEPGQPYEQYF. CDR3 DNA: TGTGCCAGCCAGGAACCGGGACAGCCCTACGAGCAGTACTTC.

This clonotype was detected ten times or more. The V gene is TRBV20-1, the J gene TRBJ1-1; tentatively, D is TRBD1 (6 bases). The germline gives CDR1 DFQATT, CDR2 SNEGSKA (reference sequence). There are 14 residues in the CDR3. The V end was cut by 0 bases, the J end by 1 base, with 9 bases between. In DNA form, the CDR3 reads TGCAGTGCTAGAGAGTACAGGGCGAACACTGAAGCTTTCTTT. Residues: CSAREYRANTEAFF.

This clonotype was recorded at least ten times. This sequence joins TRBV10-1 and TRBJ2-3; 11 bases map to TRBD2. The CDR3 loop spans 18 amino acids. Germline CDR1 reads WNHNN; CDR2 reads SYGVQD (reference sequence). After removal of 0 bases from V and 1 base from J, the junction contained 6 bases not matched to a gene. This CDR3 is CASSESVAGGPGTDTQYF. CDR3 DNA: TGCGCCAGCAGTGAGTCCGTAGCGGGAGGGCCTGGCACAGATACGCAGTATTTT.

There are many counts of this clonotype. This rearrangement joins TRBV7-2 to TRBJ2-7, with TRBD1 identical over 7 bases. V was pared by 0 bases and J by 6 bases, with 8 bases of the junction left unmatched. CDR3 length equals 15 residues. Per germline, CDR1 SGHTA and CDR2 FQGNSA. CDR3: CASSLAQLQGVEQYF. The CDR3 nucleotides are TGTGCCAGCAGCTTAGCGCAGCTCCAGGGGGTCGAGCAGTACTTC.